Below, one T cell receptor beta chain is given with its context. What antigen it recognizes has not been identified. Per-nucleotide qualities are absent, and no much larger clonotype sits a single base away. Libraries were prepared through the immunoSEQ multiplex PCR assay. The multiplex PCR relied on a mix of 60 forward primers for TCR Vbeta segments and 13 reverse primers for TCR Jbeta segments. The CDR3 region of rearranged TCR beta genes was amplified from genomic DNA by a multiplex PCR assay. The amplified TCR beta libraries were sequenced on the Illumina HiSeq System as 87-base-pair reads. The authors' analysis ran thus. A later analysis counted about 80 million unique TCR beta chains across the 650 to 700 repertoires, and around 12 million of these chains were shared by at least two donors. Raw reads were error-corrected and collapsed into unique sequences by a nearest-neighbor algorithm in which closely related sequences were merged to remove PCR and sequencing errors. V, D and J gene segments were assigned by aligning CDR3 sequences to IMGT reference sequences. For a sequence to be retained, a match of at least six nucleotides to both a V gene segment and a J gene segment was required. A rearrangement was called productive if the CDR3 had no stop codons and remained in frame with V and J, and every other rearrangement was called non-productive. Following IMGT convention, CDR3 was defined as the stretch from the second conserved V-encoded cysteine up to the conserved J-encoded phenylalanine. In an earlier analysis of around 540 of the donors, sequences lacking an unambiguous match to a single V gene segment were excluded. An earlier analysis of roughly 590 of the donors called V segments functional above 56.7% productive rearrangements and segregating when the between-donor standard deviation exceeded 5%. A statistical classification framework was built for diagnosing cytomegalovirus status from the catalog of TCR beta chain sequences. In a later analysis, V and J genes were assigned by comparing TCR nucleotide sequences against IMGT/GENE-DB human TR gene sequences. A later analysis assigned CDR3 sequences and most-parsimonious VDJ recombination scenarios with the TCRdist pipeline. A later analysis defined each TCR beta chain by its CDR3 amino acid sequence plus V-gene family, and excluded reads lacking a unique V-gene family. A later analysis removed 450 to 600 highly shared, low-generation-probability nucleotide sequences to deal with suspected cross-contamination and a sequencing artifact. In a later analysis, a clonal expansion index was calculated for each public chain from normalized within-repertoire ranks of inferred template counts. In a later analysis, generation probabilities were computed using a VDJ recombination model fitted to out-of-frame rearrangements, and the results were checked against IGoR. In a later analysis, hypergeometric tests were used to score TCR-TCR, TCR-HLA and TCR-CMV co-occurrence, with a repertoire-size bias correction applied to TCR pairs. To estimate false discovery rates, a later analysis permuted the HLA or CMV assignments 20 times. In a later analysis, co-occurring TCRs were grouped using DBSCAN, with TCRdist sequence similarity added in when clustering inside HLA-allele-positive subsets. Repertoires with fewer than 30,000 or more than 120,000 public chains, plus five repertoires with anomalous nucleotide sharing, were excluded from co-occurrence clustering. TCRdb re-hosts the immuneACCESS table, in-frame sequences only. Its copies lack some clones; in the studies checked, an unresolved V gene accounts for under half of them, and the cause for the rest is not known. The V and J calls and clone size were taken over from that table, and D and trimming were inferred from the DNA. The sample contains roughly 160,000 clones, approximately 78% of them found a single time. Less than 2.5% of the sample rests with the top ten.

The cohort consisted of some 670 healthy bone marrow donors. Cohort members were all nominally healthy when sampled, although unrecorded immune exposures were likely present. The donor tested CMV seronegative and was one of the 352 seronegative cohort members. Every donor gave a peripheral blood sample, and the peripheral blood mononuclear cells from that sample were used for TCR beta sequencing. Genomic DNA extraction from the blood cell samples was performed with the Qiagen DNeasy Blood Extraction Kit. CDR1 is given as MDHEN and CDR2 as SYDVKM, both from the germline V gene. The CDR3 measures 14 amino acids from cysteine to phenylalanine. This entry keeps only the CDR3 DNA: 42 bases, framed from base 1. Deletion took 2 bases off V and 4 bases off J, with a span of 9 bases between the germline ends. The data stem from a study of cytomegalovirus exposure and HLA in healthy donors (dated by TCRdb to 2015 to 2018). Context from the whole study: In an earlier analysis of several hundred of the donors, roughly 300 Gb of sequence data and some 120 million unique TCR beta sequences from about 179 million T cells were reported. A later genetic analysis used genome-wide SNP genotypes for about three fifths of the 666 donors, treating that subset as a discovery cohort. Every discovery cohort repertoire had been produced on one sequencing platform. The T cell repertoires of under 700 subjects were profiled by immunosequencing and related to cytomegalovirus serostatus. Because of strong linkage in the cohort, roughly five DR-DQ haplotypes were treated as single units for association and clustering. An earlier analysis of 500 to 650 of the donors applied high-throughput TCR beta sequencing to assess whether each TCR beta V gene segment acted as functional or pseudogenic. Among about 410 genotyped donors of the cohort, an average of around 240,000 unique TCR beta nucleotide sequences was sequenced per donor, of which about 19% were non-productive. Approximately 310 gigabases of sequencing data and approximately 80 million unique TCR sequences were included in an early release covering roughly 700 HLA-typed donors. Donor age, sex, ethnicity and CMV serostatus were compiled together with the repertoire data. Class I and class II HLA loci were covered by the typing at four-digit resolution. The study combined high-throughput TCR immunosequencing, statistical association of individual TCRs with disease status, and machine learning to predict cytomegalovirus infection status. Among the approximately 420 genotyped donors, approximately 76% belonged to the genetic ancestry cluster associated with self-reported Caucasian donors. Typing coverage varied by locus: roughly 620-640 donors for A, B, C, DRB1 and DQB1; under 550 for DQA1; more than 600 for DPA1; around 450 for DPB1. In a later analysis, previously published TCR beta repertoires from hundreds of donors were re-analyzed and high-resolution HLA genotyping was added so that TCR occurrence patterns could be studied. In the later analysis, no new phenotypic data were used to find candidate immune exposures; instead, reliance was placed on TCR beta sequences and their occurrence across donors. The study aimed to test whether signatures of past pathogen exposure could be identified by cataloging public T cell receptors. A separate validation cohort of roughly 110 different subjects was used in addition to the 666-subject first cohort. On the study overall, not on this receptor specifically: In a later analysis, HLA-associated TCR beta chains were found to be more clonally expanded and to have lower generation probabilities than equally common non-associated chains. Assigning TCR associations to individual alleles was difficult when HLA alleles, especially DR and DQ, strongly co-occurred. In an earlier analysis of more than 500 of the donors, most TCR beta V segments appeared in productive rearrangements about 87% or about 30% of the time, broadly matching IMGT annotations. A later genetic analysis reported fewer N-insertions in productive TCRs among donors in an Asian-associated ancestry cluster than the roughly 670-donor mean. Cytomegalovirus status was reported to be diagnosed by the classifier with high specificity and sensitivity in both the original and validation cohorts. A further reported finding was that TCR beta sequences accurately predicted the HLA-A and HLA-B alleles for most subjects in the first cohort. A cluster of highly shared sequence variants was judged likely to represent a technical artifact of the sequencing pipeline. An association between a missense DCLRE1C variant and V-gene and J-gene trimming of TCR beta chains was found in a later genetic analysis and replicated in an independent cohort. In a later analysis, most CMV-associated TCR beta chains were found to appear HLA-restricted, with HLA associations seemingly driven largely by CMV exposure. Roughly uniform sequencing depth across donors was assumed in presence/absence analyses, although this assumption may not hold. Some IMGT-functional V segments, including TRBV6-2 and TRBV6-3, could not be told apart with the 87-base-pair reads, so those segments were excluded. CMV serostatus was the only immune exposure information available for the cohort. In a later analysis, TCR association rates were found to vary across HLA loci, with the most associated TCRs seen for DRB1 alleles and the fewest for HLA-C alleles. At a false discovery rate of 0.05, a later analysis linked some 18,000 TCR beta sequences to specific HLA alleles. A total of some 180 TCR beta chains were listed by the study as associated with cytomegalovirus. A few of the identified cytomegalovirus-associated TCR beta chains were confirmed in vitro to be specific for cytomegalovirus antigens. Most TCR sequences were seen in very few donors, while some public TCRs were found in many individuals. In a later analysis, several top co-occurrence clusters were reported to appear linked to parvovirus B19, influenza, CMV and Epstein-Barr virus. Linkage disequilibrium might explain the correlated functional status among segregating V segments, but an unknown experimental factor could not be ruled out. Because HLA typing was unavailable for some donors at each locus, only the typed subset was used in association tests. According to the authors, the approach could potentially be generalized to other disease states and immunological phenotypes. Some 16 rarely observed V segments, including chromosome 9 orphons, were excluded from the earlier analysis of several hundred of the donors because counts were too low. In this cohort, only TCR beta chains were sequenced, and detectable features were limited by the absence of alpha or paired-chain data.

The rearranged segments are TRBV28 and TRBJ1-3; the D gene cannot be resolved reliably. The sequencing input was PBMCs. This receptor was obtained from a male donor in good health and CMV-seronegative. DNA sequence: TGTGCCAGCAGTTTAAGAACAGCAGGAAACACCATATATTTT. Its translation is CASSLRTAGNTIYF.